A selection of T cell receptor beta chains follows, all from one sample in a study of response to subunit inactivated influenza vaccine. TCRdb redid the calling of the RT-PCR reads with MiXCR, one entry per CDR3 protein. The table has about half a million distinct CDR3 sequences, approximately 9.9% seen once; the top ten hold about an eighth. The input for sequencing was PBMCs from blood, taken roughly 6 weeks after vaccination. These receptors came from a man in his fifties or sixties who received an inactivated influenza vaccine. Both conserved end residues are part of each CDR3. D genes are given only for firm matches. Some rows mark clone size as missing; the rest say once, few, many or name a class of expanded clone.

TRBV4-2	TRBJ2-7	TRBD2	few	TGTGCCAGCAGCACAACGACCCCGATTCGAGGACTAGCGGGGACTCCGGGAAGCGAGCAGTACTTC	CASSTTTPIRGLAGTPGSEQYF
TRBV12-3/TRBV12-4	TRBJ2-3	TRBD2	many	TGTGCCAGCAGTCCACTCCTAGCGGGGTACACAGATACGCAGTATTTT	CASSPLLAGYTDTQYF
TRBV20-1	TRBJ2-1	-	-	TGCAGTGCTACTCCCCTGAGTGGGTGGATTGGCGATGAGCAGTTCTTC	CSATPLSGWIGDEQFF
TRBV7-3	TRBJ2-1	TRBD2	-	TGTGCCAGCAGCTGGAACAGCGGGAGGGCCCGGTATGAGCAGTTCTTC	CASSWNSGRARYEQFF
TRBV5-1	TRBJ2-3	TRBD2	few	TGCGCCAGCAGCTTATGGGTCGCCAGCGGGGGAGCCACAGATACGCAGTATTTT	CASSLWVASGGATDTQYF
TRBV7-2	TRBJ2-4	-	-	TGTGCCAGCAGTCTAACCAAAAACATTCAGTACTTC	CASSLTKNIQYF
TRBV12-3/TRBV12-4	TRBJ1-2	TRBD1	-	TGTGCCAGCAGTCCCTTTGGACAGGGCGGAAGCTATGGCTACACCTTC	CASSPFGQGGSYGYTF
TRBV5-1	TRBJ2-2	-	-	TGCGCCAGCAGCATCGACGGGACCAACACCGGGGAGCTGTTTTTT	CASSIDGTNTGELFF
TRBV7-2	TRBJ2-3	TRBD2	many	TGTGCCAGCGGGCGCGGACTAGCGGGATTAGATACGCAGTATTTT	CASGRGLAGLDTQYF
TRBV20-1	TRBJ1-1	-	few	TGCAGTGCTAGAGATGTCCATGGGACAGAAGCTTTCTTT	CSARDVHGTEAFF
TRBV29-1	TRBJ1-2	-	few	TGCAGCGTTGAAGATCTAAGGTATCGTGGCTACACCTTC	CSVEDLRYRGYTF
TRBV12-3/TRBV12-4	TRBJ2-1	-	few	TGTGCCACCGCGACAGGACTTGGAAATGAGCAGTTCTTC	CATATGLGNEQFF
TRBV10-3	TRBJ2-5	TRBD1	-	TGTGCCTCCACGGGGACAGAGGGGCGAGAGACCCAGTACTTC	CASTGTEGRETQYF
TRBV5-4	TRBJ2-1	TRBD1	-	TGTGCCAGCAGCGTAGACAGGGGGCACTGGAATGAGCAGTTCTTC	CASSVDRGHWNEQFF
TRBV5-1	TRBJ1-4	-	-	TGCGCCAGCAGCTTGGGGGCAGACAATGAAAAACTGTTTTTT	CASSLGADNEKLFF
TRBV6-2/TRBV6-3	TRBJ1-1	-	few	TGTGCCAGCAAATCTGGACAGATGAACACTGAAGCTTTCTTT	CASKSGQMNTEAFF
TRBV7-2	TRBJ2-3	-	many	TGTGCCAGCAGCTTATTTGGGGACACAGATACGCAGTATTTT	CASSLFGDTDTQYF
TRBV24-1	TRBJ2-1	-	few	TGTGCCACCAGTGACTGGGACGGAGCCGAGCAGTTCTTC	CATSDWDGAEQFF
TRBV11-2	TRBJ1-1	-	-	TGTGCCAGCAGCTTAGAATTTGGCCGAAAGAGCACTGAAGCTTTCTTT	CASSLEFGRKSTEAFF
TRBV20-1	TRBJ1-1	TRBD1	few	TGCAGTGCTAACAGGGGCATCACTGAAGCTTTCTTT	CSANRGITEAFF
TRBV5-6	TRBJ2-7	-	few	TGTGCCAGCAGCTTGCTTCTACCCTACGAGCAGTACTTC	CASSLLLPYEQYF
TRBV12-3/TRBV12-4	TRBJ1-1	-	many	TGTGCCAGCAGTTTACAGGGGAGGACTGAAGCTTTCTTT	CASSLQGRTEAFF
TRBV2	TRBJ2-7	-	few	TGTGCCAGCAGTGAAAACTGGGAGCAGTACTTC	CASSENWEQYF
TRBV6-2/TRBV6-3	TRBJ1-4	TRBD1	many	TGTGCCAGCAGCTACGAACGTTCCGGGACAGATCCTGGAAAACTGTTTTTT	CASSYERSGTDPGKLFF
TRBV12-3/TRBV12-4	TRBJ2-3	TRBD2	few	TGTGCCAGCAGTTTAACTAGCGGGGGGGTTGATACGCAGTATTTT	CASSLTSGGVDTQYF
TRBV12-3/TRBV12-4	TRBJ2-6	-	few	TGTGCCAGCAGCCGGCACTCCTCTGGGGCCAACGTCCTGACTTTC	CASSRHSSGANVLTF
TRBV5-5	TRBJ1-5	TRBD1	many	TGTGCCAGCAGCTTGGGGGTGGCAGGGGGGCAGCCCCAGCATTTT	CASSLGVAGGQPQHF
TRBV20-1	TRBJ2-7	-	-	TGCAGTGCTAGGCCCCCGGGGAATCAGTACTTC	CSARPPGNQYF
TRBV10-3	TRBJ1-1	TRBD1	few	TGTGCCATCACCGATCGAGGACAGGGGCTAGGAGTGAACACTGAAGCTTTCTTT	CAITDRGQGLGVNTEAFF
TRBV4-1	TRBJ2-7	-	few	TGCGCCAGCAGCCAGGCCCATTCAGGGGTTTACGAGCAGTACTTC	CASSQAHSGVYEQYF
TRBV6-1	TRBJ2-1	TRBD1	few	TGTGCCAGCAGGCGGGACAGGGGAGCGGCCACCTACAATGAGCAGTTCTTC	CASRRDRGAATYNEQFF
TRBV4-3	TRBJ2-5	-	-	TGCGCCAGCAGCCAAACCGGGGCTAGCAGCGAGACCCAGTACTTC	CASSQTGASSETQYF
TRBV2	TRBJ2-7	TRBD2	many	TGTGCCAGCTGGGGGGGTTTCGAGCAGTACTTC	CASWGGFEQYF
TRBV7-6	TRBJ2-5	-	few	TGTGCCAGCAGCCTTACACATTGGGGGGTCCAAGAGACCCAGTACTTC	CASSLTHWGVQETQYF
TRBV20-1	TRBJ2-7	TRBD1	many	TGCAGTGCTAGAGATCGGATCTGGGACAGGGGGCACGGCGAGCAGTACTTC	CSARDRIWDRGHGEQYF
TRBV7-9	TRBJ2-5	TRBD1	many	TGTGCCAGCAGCTCGCCCGGGACAGAGCTAAAAGAGACCCAGTACTTC	CASSSPGTELKETQYF
TRBV4-1	TRBJ2-3	TRBD2	few	TGCGCCAGCAGCCACCATGAAGACGGGGGGGCACGCACAGATACGCAGTATTTT	CASSHHEDGGARTDTQYF
TRBV6-1	TRBJ2-7	TRBD2	many	TGTGCCAGCAGTGCAGGACTAGCGGGAGCGTGGGGCTACGAGCAGTACTTC	CASSAGLAGAWGYEQYF
TRBV20-1	TRBJ1-1	-	-	TGCAGTGCCCCCCGGGGGCGTCGAACTGAAGCTTTCTTT	CSAPRGRRTEAFF
TRBV20-1	TRBJ2-1	-	-	TGCAGTGCTAGAGATTTGAGGGAAACCTACAATGAGCAGTTCTTC	CSARDLRETYNEQFF
TRBV20-1	TRBJ2-1	-	few	TGCAGTGCTAGAGATAGGGGGTACTACAATGAGCAGTTCTTC	CSARDRGYYNEQFF
TRBV19	TRBJ2-1	-	-	TGTGCCAGTAGCCGGGGGGCAGGTAGCTCCTACAATGAGCAGTTCTTC	CASSRGAGSSYNEQFF
TRBV7-9	TRBJ2-7	-	many	TGTGCCAGCAGCCGGAATTTAGCCTACGAGCAGTACTTC	CASSRNLAYEQYF
TRBV5-1	TRBJ2-7	TRBD1	many	TGTGCCAGCAGTTCCGGACAGGGCTCCTACGAGCAGTACTTC	CASSSGQGSYEQYF
TRBV7-7	TRBJ1-3	TRBD1	-	TGTGCTAGCAGCCCGGACAGGACTGGAAACACCATATATTTT	CASSPDRTGNTIYF
TRBV5-5	TRBJ2-1	-	many	TGTGCCAGCAGCCCCGGGGGAGACAGATCAAAGAATGAGCAGTTCTTC	CASSPGGDRSKNEQFF
TRBV6-5	TRBJ1-1	TRBD1	-	TGTGCCAGCAGTTACTCGAGGAGGGGGCTAAGTGAAGCTTTCTTT	CASSYSRRGLSEAFF
TRBV9	TRBJ2-1	TRBD1	-	TGTGCCAGCAGCGTCGGACAGGGCATAGGGTCCTACAATGAGCAGTTCTTC	CASSVGQGIGSYNEQFF
TRBV5-4	TRBJ2-4	TRBD2	-	TGTGCCAGCAGTTTGAGACTAGCGGGACCTGATTTAGCCAAAAACATTCAGTACTTC	CASSLRLAGPDLAKNIQYF